A selection of T cell receptor beta chains follows, all from one sample in a study of T cell repertoires in cytomegalovirus infection. Their antigens remain unidentified. TCRdb ran MiXCR on the reads and lists one entry per CDR3 protein. The sample contains 450,000 to 550,000 distinct CDR3 sequences, under 55% of which appear only once. The sample in question was cultured PBMCs, obtained from culture after CMV antigen stimulation. These receptors came from a human donor in good health (CMV status not recorded). Some clones in this sample may be carry-over from other donors' samples. CDR3s include the opening cysteine and the closing phenylalanine or tryptophan. A D gene is named only where the DNA matches it firmly. The size field is filled for only some rows; it gives once, few, many or a size class.

abundance: NA; v_gene: TRBV5-5; d_gene: NA; j_gene: TRBJ1-5; CDR3nt: TGTGCCAGCAGTTGGGACACCAATCAGCCCCAGCATTTT; CDR3aa: CASSWDTNQPQHF
abundance: NA; v_gene: TRBV28; d_gene: TRBD1; j_gene: TRBJ1-2; CDR3nt: TGTGCCAGCAGTTTTCATGGACAGGGAAGGGGTTATGGCTACACCTTC; CDR3aa: CASSFHGQGRGYGYTF
abundance: many; v_gene: TRBV7-2; d_gene: NA; j_gene: TRBJ2-5; CDR3nt: TGTGCCAGCACCCGGGAGCGGGAGACCCAGTACTTC; CDR3aa: CASTRERETQYF
abundance: NA; v_gene: TRBV20-1; d_gene: TRBD1; j_gene: TRBJ1-1; CDR3nt: TGCAGTGCCCCCAGGGGGGACAGGGCGAACACTGAAGCTTTCTTT; CDR3aa: CSAPRGDRANTEAFF
abundance: NA; v_gene: TRBV20-1; d_gene: NA; j_gene: TRBJ1-2; CDR3nt: TGCAGCCTGAACGACTATGGCTACACCTTC; CDR3aa: CSLNDYGYTF
abundance: NA; v_gene: TRBV6-2/TRBV6-3; d_gene: TRBD1; j_gene: TRBJ1-1; CDR3nt: TGTGCCAGCAGTTACTCGAACAGGGGGAAATTGAACACTGAAGCTTTCTTT; CDR3aa: CASSYSNRGKLNTEAFF
abundance: few; v_gene: TRBV27; d_gene: TRBD1; j_gene: TRBJ2-7; CDR3nt: TGTGCCAGCAGTTACAGGGGACAGGCCTTCTACGAGCAGTACTTC; CDR3aa: CASSYRGQAFYEQYF
abundance: few; v_gene: TRBV6-1; d_gene: TRBD1; j_gene: TRBJ2-2; CDR3nt: TGTGCCAGCAGTGGGACAGGGGGCAGGGGGGAGCTGTTTTTT; CDR3aa: CASSGTGGRGELFF
abundance: many; v_gene: TRBV7-2; d_gene: TRBD2; j_gene: TRBJ2-3; CDR3nt: TGTGCCAGCAGCTTATGGGGAGCGGGGGGGCTGTCAACAGATACGCAGTATTTT; CDR3aa: CASSLWGAGGLSTDTQYF
abundance: few; v_gene: TRBV5-4; d_gene: TRBD1; j_gene: TRBJ1-2; CDR3nt: TGTGCCAGCAGCTTAGGACAGGGGCATTCTGGCTACACCTTC; CDR3aa: CASSLGQGHSGYTF
abundance: NA; v_gene: TRBV20-1; d_gene: NA; j_gene: TRBJ2-1; CDR3nt: TGCAGTGCCGCACTCCGGGACCACTACAATGAGCAGTTCTTC; CDR3aa: CSAALRDHYNEQFF
abundance: once; v_gene: TRBV2; d_gene: TRBD2; j_gene: TRBJ2-3; CDR3nt: TGTGCCAGCAGTCCTGGACTAGCGGGAGGTGGAGATACGCAGTATTTT; CDR3aa: CASSPGLAGGGDTQYF
abundance: few; v_gene: TRBV6-2/TRBV6-3; d_gene: TRBD1; j_gene: TRBJ2-2; CDR3nt: TGTGCCAGCAGTTCGGGACAGGTCGATAACACCGGGGAGCTGTTTTTT; CDR3aa: CASSSGQVDNTGELFF
abundance: few; v_gene: TRBV12-3/TRBV12-4; d_gene: NA; j_gene: TRBJ1-1; CDR3nt: TGTGCCAGCAGTTTTAAGGGGCCCGGCACTGAAGCTTTCTTT; CDR3aa: CASSFKGPGTEAFF
abundance: NA; v_gene: TRBV27; d_gene: TRBD2; j_gene: TRBJ2-7; CDR3nt: TGTGCCAGCAGTTTAGAGGCCGGGACTAGCGTCTACGAGCAGTACTTC; CDR3aa: CASSLEAGTSVYEQYF
abundance: NA; v_gene: TRBV5-4; d_gene: NA; j_gene: TRBJ1-2; CDR3nt: TGTGCCAGCAGCTTGGCCTCAACAGGGTACTATGGCTACACCTTC; CDR3aa: CASSLASTGYYGYTF
abundance: NA; v_gene: TRBV5-1; d_gene: NA; j_gene: TRBJ1-4; CDR3nt: TGCGCCAGCAGCTTGTATGATTCAACTAATGAAAAACTGTTTTTT; CDR3aa: CASSLYDSTNEKLFF
abundance: NA; v_gene: TRBV2; d_gene: NA; j_gene: TRBJ1-6; CDR3nt: TGTGCCAGCGGGGAGCGGCTCTCCTATAATTCACCCCTCCACTTT; CDR3aa: CASGERLSYNSPLHF
abundance: few; v_gene: TRBV12-3/TRBV12-4; d_gene: NA; j_gene: TRBJ1-4; CDR3nt: TGTGCCACCCGAAAGCGGCAGGGCGGTGAAAAACTGTTTTTT; CDR3aa: CATRKRQGGEKLFF
abundance: NA; v_gene: TRBV11-3; d_gene: NA; j_gene: TRBJ1-1; CDR3nt: TGTGCCAGCAGCTTAGGGACGGCCCACGGTGAAGCTTTCTTT; CDR3aa: CASSLGTAHGEAFF
abundance: NA; v_gene: TRBV11-2; d_gene: NA; j_gene: TRBJ1-2; CDR3nt: TGTGCCAGCAGCTTAGCCCACGAGGGGGGGGATGGCTACACCTTC; CDR3aa: CASSLAHEGGDGYTF
abundance: NA; v_gene: TRBV6-1; d_gene: NA; j_gene: TRBJ2-1; CDR3nt: TGTGCCAGCAGTGGGACTGCCCTCAACAATGAGCAGTTCTTC; CDR3aa: CASSGTALNNEQFF
abundance: NA; v_gene: TRBV20-1; d_gene: TRBD2; j_gene: TRBJ2-1; CDR3nt: TGCAGTGCCCAACAAGCAACGCGGGGGGGCTGGGAACAGTTCTTC; CDR3aa: CSAQQATRGGWEQFF
abundance: NA; v_gene: TRBV6-5; d_gene: NA; j_gene: TRBJ2-6; CDR3nt: TGTGCCAGCATCGCCAGGCGGGCAGGGCAATCTGGGGCCAACGTCCTGACTTTC; CDR3aa: CASIARRAGQSGANVLTF
abundance: few; v_gene: TRBV7-9; d_gene: NA; j_gene: TRBJ2-1; CDR3nt: TGTGCCACCGCCGGGTCCCCCGTCCATGAGCAGTTCTTC; CDR3aa: CATAGSPVHEQFF
abundance: once; v_gene: TRBV7-4; d_gene: NA; j_gene: TRBJ2-7; CDR3nt: TGTGCCAGCAGCTTAATGGACGGAGCCTACGAGCAGTACTTC; CDR3aa: CASSLMDGAYEQYF
abundance: NA; v_gene: TRBV7-2; d_gene: NA; j_gene: TRBJ1-1; CDR3nt: TGTGCCAGCAGCAATGTAGAGGGTGCTGAAGCTTTCTTT; CDR3aa: CASSNVEGAEAFF
abundance: NA; v_gene: TRBV20-1; d_gene: NA; j_gene: TRBJ2-1; CDR3nt: TGCAGTGCTAGATTGCCTCCTCGGGGCAATGATCAGTTCTTC; CDR3aa: CSARLPPRGNDQFF
abundance: NA; v_gene: TRBV4-3; d_gene: NA; j_gene: TRBJ2-5; CDR3nt: TGCGCCAGCAGCCAAGATCCGGCTAGCCCTGGGGAGACCCAGTACTTC; CDR3aa: CASSQDPASPGETQYF
abundance: NA; v_gene: TRBV7-2; d_gene: NA; j_gene: TRBJ2-5; CDR3nt: TGTGCCAGCGGGGAGACTCTCGTGGAGACCCAGTACTTC; CDR3aa: CASGETLVETQYF
abundance: few; v_gene: TRBV5-1; d_gene: NA; j_gene: TRBJ2-1; CDR3nt: TGCGCCAGCAGCAAGAGTTGGCACAATGAGCAGTTCTTC; CDR3aa: CASSKSWHNEQFF
abundance: NA; v_gene: TRBV5-1; d_gene: NA; j_gene: TRBJ1-1; CDR3nt: TGCGCCAGCAGCTACCGCGAGACAGGAGGGTATGAAGCTTTCTTT; CDR3aa: CASSYRETGGYEAFF
abundance: few; v_gene: TRBV7-8; d_gene: NA; j_gene: TRBJ2-2; CDR3nt: TGTGCCAGCAGCGCCGTGAGTGCAGGCGAGGAGCTGTTTTTT; CDR3aa: CASSAVSAGEELFF